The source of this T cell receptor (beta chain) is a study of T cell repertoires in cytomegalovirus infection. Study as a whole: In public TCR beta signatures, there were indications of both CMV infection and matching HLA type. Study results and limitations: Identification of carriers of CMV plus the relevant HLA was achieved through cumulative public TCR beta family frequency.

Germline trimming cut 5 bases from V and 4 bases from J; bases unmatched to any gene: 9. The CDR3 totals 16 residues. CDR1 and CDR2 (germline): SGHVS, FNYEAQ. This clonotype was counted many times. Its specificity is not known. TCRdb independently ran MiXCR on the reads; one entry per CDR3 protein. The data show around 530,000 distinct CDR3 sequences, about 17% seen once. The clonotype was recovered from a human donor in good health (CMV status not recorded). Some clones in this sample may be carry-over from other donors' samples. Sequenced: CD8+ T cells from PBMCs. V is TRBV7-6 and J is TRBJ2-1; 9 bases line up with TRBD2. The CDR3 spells CASSHTLAGQYNEQFF. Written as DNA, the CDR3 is TGTGCCAGCAGCCATACGCTAGCGGGGCAGTACAATGAGCAGTTCTTC.